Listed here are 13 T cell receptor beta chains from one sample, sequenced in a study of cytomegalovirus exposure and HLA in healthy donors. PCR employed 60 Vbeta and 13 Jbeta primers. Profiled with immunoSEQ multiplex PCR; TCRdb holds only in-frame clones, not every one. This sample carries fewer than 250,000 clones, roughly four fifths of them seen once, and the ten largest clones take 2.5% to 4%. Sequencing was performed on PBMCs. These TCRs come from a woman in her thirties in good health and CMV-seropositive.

CDR3 region: CASSPREGGGRANTGELFF. The CDR3 coding sequence is TGCGCCAGCAGCCCCCGCGAGGGGGGCGGGAGGGCGAACACCGGGGAGCTGTTTTTT. V gene TRBV5-1 combines with J gene TRBJ2-2, with 9 bases matching TRBD2. The V and J ends lost 4 bases and 0 bases, in that order; junction bases with no gene match: 13. The CDR3 has 19 amino acids. The germline CDR1 and CDR2 sequences are SGHRS and YFSETQ.

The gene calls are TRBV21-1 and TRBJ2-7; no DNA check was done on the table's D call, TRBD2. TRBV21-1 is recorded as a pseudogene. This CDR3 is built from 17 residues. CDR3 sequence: CASSKARRAGSSYEQYF. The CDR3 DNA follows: TGTGCCAGCAGCAAAGCGCGGCGGGCGGGGAGCTCCTACGAGCAGTACTTC.

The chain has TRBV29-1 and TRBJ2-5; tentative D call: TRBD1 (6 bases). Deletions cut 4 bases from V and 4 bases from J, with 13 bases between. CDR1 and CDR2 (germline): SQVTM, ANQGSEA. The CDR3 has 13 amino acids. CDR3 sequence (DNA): TGCAGCGTTGGGGACAACTCGGGAGAGACCCAGTACTTC. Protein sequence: CSVGDNSGETQYF.

CDR3 amino acids: CAISGAGWDNEQFF. DNA for the CDR3: TGTGCCATCAGTGGAGCGGGCTGGGACAATGAGCAGTTCTTC. The rearrangement uses TRBV10-3 and TRBJ2-1, with a weak D call TRBD2 (6 bases). Germline CDR1 and CDR2: ENHRY and SYGVKD. Trimming took 4 bases from V and 5 from J, leaving 12 bases between them. The CDR3 has 14 amino acids.

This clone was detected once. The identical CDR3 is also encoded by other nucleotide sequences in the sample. CDR3 in amino acids: CASSLTAPGEQYF. The CDR3, as DNA: TGTGCCAGCAGTTTGACAGCTCCGGGCGAGCAGTACTTC. The chain joins TRBV27 to TRBJ2-7; maybe TRBD1 (5 bases). This CDR3 is built from 13 residues. CDR1 is MNHEY and CDR2 is SMNVEV in the germline V gene (reference sequence). Trimming cost V 3 bases and J 6 bases, with 12 bases left between them.

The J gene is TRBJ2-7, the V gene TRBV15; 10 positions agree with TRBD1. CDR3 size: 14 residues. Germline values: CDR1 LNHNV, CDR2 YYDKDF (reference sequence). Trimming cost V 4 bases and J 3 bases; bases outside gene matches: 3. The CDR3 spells CATSTDRGHYEQYF. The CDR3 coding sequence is TGTGCCACCAGCACCGACAGGGGGCACTACGAGCAGTACTTC.

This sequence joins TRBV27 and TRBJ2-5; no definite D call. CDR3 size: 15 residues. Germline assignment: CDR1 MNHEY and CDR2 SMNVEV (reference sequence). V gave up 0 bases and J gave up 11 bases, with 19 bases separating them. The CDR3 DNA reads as TGTGCCAGCAGTTTATCCGTCGTCCCCGTAGAGGAGCAGTACTTC. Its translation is CASSLSVVPVEEQYF.

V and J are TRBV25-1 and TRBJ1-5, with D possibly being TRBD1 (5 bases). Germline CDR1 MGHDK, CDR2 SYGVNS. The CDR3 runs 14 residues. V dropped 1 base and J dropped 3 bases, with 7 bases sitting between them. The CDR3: CASSELDTNQPQHF. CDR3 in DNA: TGTGCCAGCAGTGAATTGGACACCAATCAGCCCCAGCATTTT.

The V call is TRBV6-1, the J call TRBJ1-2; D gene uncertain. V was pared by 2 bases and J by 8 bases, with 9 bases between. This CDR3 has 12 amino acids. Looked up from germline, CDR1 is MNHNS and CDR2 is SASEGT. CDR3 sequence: CASSEQARGYTF. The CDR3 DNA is TGTGCCAGCAGTGAACAGGCCCGGGGCTACACCTTC.

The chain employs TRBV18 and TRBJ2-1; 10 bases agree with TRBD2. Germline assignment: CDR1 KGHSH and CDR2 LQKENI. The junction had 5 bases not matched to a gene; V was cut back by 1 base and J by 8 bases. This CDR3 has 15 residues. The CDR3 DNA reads TGTGCCAGCTCACCACGAGCGGGAGGGCCGGATGAGCAGTTCTTC. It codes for CASSPRAGGPDEQFF.

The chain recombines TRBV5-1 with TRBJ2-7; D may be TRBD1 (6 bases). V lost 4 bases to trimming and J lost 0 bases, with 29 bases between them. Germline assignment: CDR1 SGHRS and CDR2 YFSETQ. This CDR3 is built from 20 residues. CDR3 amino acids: CASSALTGRNPFSNSYEQYF. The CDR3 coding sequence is TGCGCCAGCAGCGCCTTGACAGGCCGTAACCCTTTCTCTAACTCCTACGAGCAGTACTTC.

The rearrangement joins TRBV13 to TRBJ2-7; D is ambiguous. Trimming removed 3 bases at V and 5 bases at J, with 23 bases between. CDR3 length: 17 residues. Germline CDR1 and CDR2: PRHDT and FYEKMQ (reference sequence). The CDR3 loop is CASSFIRVAGSAHEQYF. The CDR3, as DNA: TGTGCCAGCAGCTTCATTCGTGTTGCCGGGTCTGCCCACGAGCAGTACTTC. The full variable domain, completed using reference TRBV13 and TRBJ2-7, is AAGVIQSPRHLIKEKRETATLKCYPIPRHDTVYWYQQGPGQDPQFLISFYEKMQSDKGSIPDRFSAQQFSDYHSELNMSSLELGDSALYFCASSFIRVAGSAHEQYFGPGTRLTVT.

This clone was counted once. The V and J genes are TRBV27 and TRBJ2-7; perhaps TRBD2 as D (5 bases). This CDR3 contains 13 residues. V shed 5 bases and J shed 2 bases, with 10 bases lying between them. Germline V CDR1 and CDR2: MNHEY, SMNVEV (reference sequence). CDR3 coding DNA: TGTGCCAGCAGTGAAACCGGGACCTACGAGCAGTACTTC. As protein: CASSETGTYEQYF.